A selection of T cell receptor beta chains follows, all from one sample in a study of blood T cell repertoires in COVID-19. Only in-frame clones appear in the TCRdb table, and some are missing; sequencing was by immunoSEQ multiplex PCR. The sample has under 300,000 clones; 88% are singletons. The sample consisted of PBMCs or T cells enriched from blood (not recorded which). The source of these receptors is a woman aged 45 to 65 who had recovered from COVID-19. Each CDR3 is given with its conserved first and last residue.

CDR3 protein: CASSLDSGGLRTGELFF
J gene: TRBJ2-2
V gene: TRBV11-3

CDR3 protein: CASSPIPTSNRGQFF
J gene: TRBJ2-1
V gene: TRBV28

CDR3 protein: CASSGEWDSGNTIYF
J gene: TRBJ1-3
V gene: TRBV9

CDR3 protein: CASSDWNTGELFF
J gene: TRBJ2-2
V gene: TRBV27

CDR3 protein: CASSYPGAGQPQHF
J gene: TRBJ1-5
V gene: TRBV6-2/TRBV6-3

CDR3 protein: CASSPDRGNTEAFF
J gene: TRBJ1-1
V gene: TRBV18

CDR3 protein: CASSLLAGGETQYF
J gene: TRBJ2-5
V gene: TRBV28

CDR3 protein: CASSPGTKGYEQYF
J gene: TRBJ2-7
V gene: TRBV18

CDR3 protein: CASSLSNTQYF
J gene: TRBJ2-3
V gene: TRBV28

CDR3 protein: CASRPGTAYEQYF
J gene: TRBJ2-7
V gene: TRBV28

CDR3 protein: CASRQTGGHTEAFF
J gene: TRBJ1-1
V gene: TRBV27

CDR3 protein: CASSWESYTQYF
J gene: TRBJ2-3
V gene: TRBV7-9

CDR3 protein: CASSFEGKPQHF
J gene: TRBJ1-5
V gene: TRBV12-3/TRBV12-4

CDR3 protein: CAFRLGARETQYF
J gene: TRBJ2-5
V gene: TRBV30

CDR3 protein: CASSQPSGNQETQYF
J gene: TRBJ2-5
V gene: TRBV4-1

CDR3 protein: CASSNLGGYNEQFF
J gene: TRBJ2-1
V gene: TRBV28

CDR3 protein: CASSLTIAQPQHF
J gene: TRBJ1-5
V gene: TRBV7-2

CDR3 protein: CASSLPGEGAGELFF
J gene: TRBJ2-2
V gene: TRBV5-4

CDR3 protein: CASSFYAGGGGYTF
J gene: TRBJ1-2
V gene: TRBV27

CDR3 protein: CASRNAGTGYYEQYF
J gene: TRBJ2-7
V gene: TRBV7-2

CDR3 protein: CASSPPGTGIRIQYF
J gene: TRBJ2-4
V gene: TRBV19

CDR3 protein: CASSGGDRVTGELFF
J gene: TRBJ2-2
V gene: TRBV5-1

CDR3 protein: CASSLVLAGGGGNEQFF
J gene: TRBJ2-1
V gene: TRBV28

CDR3 protein: CASSKGQDQETQYF
J gene: TRBJ2-5
V gene: TRBV18

CDR3 protein: CASSPSGQYYNEQFF
J gene: TRBJ2-1
V gene: TRBV5-1

CDR3 protein: CASSLPATSAYEQYF
J gene: TRBJ2-7
V gene: TRBV7-9

CDR3 protein: CASSLLSPRGNQPQHF
J gene: TRBJ1-5
V gene: TRBV27

CDR3 protein: CASGRGRTEAFF
J gene: TRBJ1-1
V gene: TRBV12-5

CDR3 protein: CATKDRETDTQYF
J gene: TRBJ2-3
V gene: TRBV4-1

CDR3 protein: CASRPGDGHSNQPQHF
J gene: TRBJ1-5
V gene: TRBV27

CDR3 protein: CASSFGTRGTGELFF
J gene: TRBJ2-2
V gene: TRBV9

CDR3 protein: CASSLQAQGTGELFF
J gene: TRBJ2-2
V gene: TRBV7-3

CDR3 protein: CAWGQGAGELFF
J gene: TRBJ2-2
V gene: TRBV30

CDR3 protein: CASSSAGTGGNQETQYF
J gene: TRBJ2-5
V gene: TRBV5-4

CDR3 protein: CASSYSGDYRYEQYF
J gene: TRBJ2-7
V gene: TRBV6-2/TRBV6-3

CDR3 protein: CASRSRQGGTEAFF
J gene: TRBJ1-1
V gene: TRBV28

CDR3 protein: CAWSERGYQPQHF
J gene: TRBJ1-5
V gene: TRBV30

CDR3 protein: CASTKGGVGTGELFF
J gene: TRBJ2-2
V gene: TRBV28

CDR3 protein: CSVPNPTANTEAFF
J gene: TRBJ1-1
V gene: TRBV29-1